This entry lists 10 T cell receptor beta chains sequenced from one sample in a study of T cells in Graves' hyperthyroidism and ophthalmopathy. Amplified TCR beta CDR3 regions came from RNA transcripts. TCR CDR3 underwent first-round RT-PCR with the HTBI primer set. TCRdb reanalysed the multiplex PCR reads using MiXCR and keeps one entry per CDR3 protein. The sample holds approximately 380,000 distinct CDR3 sequences, more than 12% seen once. Material: blood. Receptors originate from a man aged 45-65 years with Graves' ophthalmopathy.

Many counts were recorded for this clonotype. The chain carries TRBV20-1 and TRBJ2-3, with D unresolved. CDR1 is DFQATT and CDR2 is SNEGSKA in the germline V gene (reference sequence). The CDR3 sequence is 14 residues long. The CDR3 reads CRIEKRDMTDTQYF. In DNA form, the CDR3 reads TGCAGGATCGAGAAGCGCGACATGACAGATACGCAGTATTTT.

On this clonotype itself: Mismatch with germline at one junction end may stem from a read error. The chain carries TRBV5-1 and TRBJ1-4; 7 nucleotides align to TRBD1. The V gene's germline CDR1 is SGHRS and CDR2 YFSETQ. The CDR3 is made up of 17 amino acids. CDR3 protein: CASSLGEGQTNLEKLFF. The CDR3 coding sequence is TGTGCCAGCAGCTTGGGCGAGGGACAGACGAATCTAGAAAAACTGTTTTTT.

There are many counts of this clonotype. The genes are TRBV5-1 and TRBJ2-7; D tentatively reads TRBD1 or TRBD2 (6 bases each). This CDR3 comprises 14 residues. The V and J ends lost 2 bases and 3 bases respectively, with 12 bases between them. Germline-derived CDR1 and CDR2 are SGHRS and YFSETQ. CDR3 nucleotides: TGCGCCAGCAGCTTAGAGGGGGGTGTCTACGAGCAGTACTTC. Encoded protein: CASSLEGGVYEQYF.

This clonotype was counted ten times or more. The chain links TRBV6-1 to TRBJ2-5, with 12 bases aligning to TRBD2. The germline V gene encodes CDR1 MNHNS and CDR2 SASEGT. With 6 bases clipped from V and 5 bases from J, the junction kept 1 base outside the gene matches. The CDR3 sequence is 13 residues long. The CDR3 DNA sequence: TGTGCCAGCAGAACTAGCGGGAGGGAGACCCAGTACTTC. The encoded protein is CASRTSGRETQYF.

This chain uses TRBV20-1 with TRBJ2-2; either TRBD1 or TRBD2 may supply D (6 bases each). Germline CDR1 is DFQATT and CDR2 is SNEGSKA (reference sequence). The V and J ends lost 6 bases and 5 bases respectively, with 10 bases between them. The CDR3 totals 12 residues. In nucleotides, the CDR3 is TGCAGTGCCGGGGGCAAAACCGGGGAGCTGTTTTTT. It specifies CSAGGKTGELFF.

V is TRBV28 and J is TRBJ2-7, with 8 bases fitting TRBD2. CDR1 and CDR2 (germline): MDHEN, SYDVKM. Trimming took 5 bases from V and 3 from J; bases not matched to a gene: 9. The CDR3 has 15 residues. CDR3 in DNA: TGTGCCAGCAGTACCCACCGGGGGGGCAGCTACGAGCAGTACTTC. This sequence encodes CASSTHRGGSYEQYF.

This clonotype occurred many times. The chain combines TRBV10-3 with TRBJ1-1, with D unresolved. Germline CDR1 is ENHRY and CDR2 is SYGVKD. V lost 6 bases to trimming and J lost 3 bases, with 8 bases between them. The CDR3 has 12 residues. The CDR3, as DNA: TGTGCCATCAGAGGATGGGACACTGAAGCTTTCTTT. Protein sequence: CAIRGWDTEAFF.

Turning to this clonotype: A read error may be the cause here, since a much bigger clone is one base away. The CDR3 spells CATSDFNGGNGQFF. CDR3 DNA: TGTGCCACCAGTGATTTTAACGGGGGAAATGGGCAGTTCTTC. The rearrangement joins TRBV24-1 to TRBJ2-1, with D tentatively TRBD2 (6 bases). CDR1 is KGHDR, CDR2 SFDVKD, per germline. CDR3 length: 14 residues.

The J gene is TRBJ2-7, the V gene TRBV7-9; D possibly uses TRBD1 or TRBD2 (5 bases each). V was clipped by 2 bases and J by 6 bases, with 11 bases between them. Germline V gives CDR1 SEHNR, CDR2 FQNEAQ (reference sequence). The CDR3 runs 13 residues. CDR3 region: CASSLPGTVEQYF. The DNA of the CDR3 is TGTGCCAGCAGCTTACCAGGGACGGTCGAGCAGTACTTC.

The V call is TRBV10-3, the J call TRBJ2-1, with TRBD2 matching over 7 bases. Germline V gives CDR1 ENHRY, CDR2 SYGVKD. The CDR3 is made up of 14 amino acids. V lost 3 bases, J lost 10 bases, and 9 bases stayed unmatched. The CDR3 protein is CAISDEGGVGEQFF. CDR3 bases: TGTGCCATCAGTGACGAGGGAGGGGTGGGCGAGCAGTTCTTC.